One sample yielded the 31 T cell receptor beta chains listed below, sequenced in a study of T cells after yellow fever vaccination. One entry per CDR3 protein results from TCRdb running MiXCR on the 5' RACE reads. Of hundreds of thousands of distinct CDR3 sequences in the sample, around 3.6% are singletons; the top ten hold 20% to 25%. The sequencing here drew on PBMCs, taken on the day of the yellow fever booster vaccination. The receptors shown here come from a man between 18 and 29 years old who received the YFV17D yellow fever vaccine.

V is TRBV27 and J is TRBJ2-7; 7 bases are shared with TRBD1. V was pared by 4 bases and J by 9 bases, with 6 bases of the junction left unmatched. Germline lookup yields CDR1 MNHEY and CDR2 SMNVEV (reference sequence). This CDR3 has 12 amino acids. The CDR3 nucleotides are TGTGCCAGCAGTTCGACAGGGAAGGGGCAGTACTTC. Amino acids: CASSSTGKGQYF.

In this sample, this clonotype turned up many times. Since no conserved phenylalanine or tryptophan closes the CDR3, a read error is the likely cause. The limits of the CDR3 on the DNA are not certain, so only TCRdb's listed CDR3 is given. The chain couples TRBV20-1 to TRBJ2-1; the table's D call, TRBD2, was not checked against the DNA. Both ends counted, the CDR3 spans 13 residues. CDR1 is DFQATT, CDR2 SNEGSKA, per germline (reference sequence). The CDR3 reads CSASLPHLAGGLL.

This clonotype was recorded many times. V gene TRBV6-1 combines with J gene TRBJ2-5; TRBD2 agrees at 11 bases. The CDR3 consists of 15 residues. The germline CDR1 and CDR2 sequences are MNHNS and SASEGT. Trimming cost V 2 bases and J 4 bases; bases outside gene matches: 3. This chain's CDR3 is CASSELAGGPETQYF. Written as DNA, the CDR3 is TGTGCCAGCAGTGAATTAGCGGGGGGGCCAGAGACCCAGTACTTC.

This clonotype occurred many times. The chain employs TRBV12-5 and TRBJ2-2; TRBD1 matches at 8 bases. This CDR3 region has 15 residues. Germline assignment: CDR1 LGHNT and CDR2 FRNRAP. V shed 5 bases and J 5 bases; nucleotides not matched to a gene: 7. CDR3 nucleotide sequence: TGTGCTAGTGGTGTGGACAGGGTTGGAACCGGGGAGCTGTTTTTT. Translated: CASGVDRVGTGELFF.

Only a few counts were recorded for this clonotype. This chain connects TRBV5-5 to TRBJ1-1; no clear D. Germline assignment: CDR1 SGHKS and CDR2 YYEKEE (reference sequence). The CDR3 spans 14 residues. The V and J ends lost 2 bases and 6 bases respectively, with 14 bases between them. In DNA form, the CDR3 reads TGTGCCAGCAGCTTAGAGGGCCCCTCGGCTGAAGCTTTCTTT. It yields the protein CASSLEGPSAEAFF.

This clonotype was found many times. The rearrangement uses TRBV14 and TRBJ1-5; D gene ambiguous. Deletions cut 0 bases from V and 7 bases from J, with 7 bases between. The germline V gene encodes CDR1 SGHDN and CDR2 FVKESK. This CDR3 is built from 13 residues. The CDR3 DNA follows: TGTGCCAGCAGCCAAGATGGGCAACAGCCCCAGCATTTT. Translated: CASSQDGQQPQHF.

This clonotype was recorded a few times. The rearrangement uses TRBV20-1 and TRBJ2-1, with TRBD2 as a possible D gene (6 bases). This CDR3 contains 13 residues. Germline V lookup: CDR1 DFQATT, CDR2 SNEGSKA (reference sequence). Trimming took 3 bases from V and 3 from J, leaving 9 bases between them. The DNA for the CDR3 is TGCAGTGCTAGTCAGACTAGCTACAATGAGCAGTTCTTC. Amino acids: CSASQTSYNEQFF.

This clonotype was seen a handful of times. This chain connects TRBV18 to TRBJ2-3, with D possibly called TRBD1 or TRBD2 (5 bases each). Germline V lookup: CDR1 KGHSH, CDR2 LQKENI. CDR3 length equals 13 residues. V lost 1 base and J lost 5, with 7 bases in between. In DNA form, the CDR3 reads TGTGCCAGCTCACCACGGGACCAAGATACGCAGTATTTT. Its protein is CASSPRDQDTQYF.

This clonotype was detected ten times or more. The J gene is TRBJ2-1, the V gene TRBV5-1; TRBD1 matches 7 bases. This CDR3 is 18 amino acids long. V was pared by 0 bases and J by 5 bases, with 14 bases of the junction left unmatched. Per the germline V gene, CDR1 is SGHRS and CDR2 is YFSETQ. The CDR3 loop is CASSLARTGGLFDNEQFF. As DNA, the CDR3 is TGCGCCAGCAGCTTGGCCCGGACAGGAGGATTATTCGACAATGAGCAGTTCTTC.

The table lists this clonotype with many counts. J is TRBJ2-2 and V is TRBV5-1, with 7 bases aligning to TRBD2. This CDR3 region has 16 residues. The J segment lost 0 bases and the V segment lost 3 bases, leaving 5 bases of the junction unmatched. In germline, CDR1 is SGHRS, CDR2 YFSETQ. The CDR3 DNA is TGCGCCAGCAGCTCCCTTGGGGGGGCGAACACCGGGGAGCTGTTTTTT. Translated: CASSSLGGANTGELFF. Drawing the rest from reference TRBV5-1 and TRBJ2-2, the complete variable domain is KAGVTQTPRYLIKTRGQQVTLSCSPISGHRSVSWYQQTPGQGLQFLFEYFSETQRNKGNFPGRFSGRQFSNSRSEMNVSTLELGDSALYLCASSSLGGANTGELFFGEGSRLTVL.

This clonotype was found many times. V gene TRBV7-3 combines with J gene TRBJ2-5, with D possibly being TRBD1 (5 bases). This CDR3 contains 14 residues. V was cut by 0 bases and J by 5 bases, with 10 bases left in between. The V gene's germline CDR1 is SGHTA and CDR2 FQGTGA. The chain's CDR3 is CASSLTGQGETQYF. The CDR3 bases are TGTGCCAGCAGCTTAACGGGGCAGGGTGAGACCCAGTACTTC.

The chain has TRBV11-2 and TRBJ2-1; D is unresolved. The CDR3 consists of 12 residues. Germline V gene lookup returns CDR1 SGHAT and CDR2 FQNNGV. The V and J ends lost 2 bases and 9 bases respectively, with 8 bases between them. The CDR3 DNA reads TGTGCCAGCAGCTTATGGTTGGGTGAGCAGTTCTTC. The encoded protein is CASSLWLGEQFF.

This clonotype came up many times. The chain couples TRBV9 to TRBJ2-1; the D gene is possibly TRBD1 (6 bases). Trimming took off 4 bases at V and 1 base at J, with 15 bases between the two ends. Germline V gene data show CDR1 as SGDLS and CDR2 as YYNGEE. The CDR3 runs to 16 residues. As DNA, the CDR3 is TGTGCCAGCAGCCCCCCGACAGGTAGTTCCTACAATGAGCAGTTCTTC. Its translation: CASSPPTGSSYNEQFF.

This clonotype was recorded a few times. The chain employs TRBV5-1 and TRBJ1-5, with 8 bases aligning to TRBD1. The germline gives CDR1 SGHRS, CDR2 YFSETQ. This CDR3 spans 16 amino acids. J was trimmed by 7 bases and V by 4 bases; bases with no gene match: 13. The CDR3 loop reads CASSPDGQGQGQPQHF. CDR3 in DNA: TGCGCCAGCAGCCCAGACGGACAGGGACAAGGACAGCCCCAGCATTTT. Variable domain in full (rest from reference TRBV5-1 and TRBJ1-5): KAGVTQTPRYLIKTRGQQVTLSCSPISGHRSVSWYQQTPGQGLQFLFEYFSETQRNKGNFPGRFSGRQFSNSRSEMNVSTLELGDSALYLCASSPDGQGQGQPQHFGDGTRLSIL.

This clonotype came up many times. The chain joins TRBV6-2 or TRBV6-3 to TRBJ2-1; 9 bases agree with TRBD1. Germline values: CDR1 MNHEY, CDR2 SVGEGT. Trimming at V came to 6 bases and at J to 0 bases, leaving 9 bases not matched to a gene. This CDR3 has 17 amino acids. CDR3 region: CASRGTGSFSSYNEQFF. The CDR3 DNA is TGTGCCAGCAGAGGGACAGGGTCATTCAGCTCCTACAATGAGCAGTTCTTC.

This clonotype was seen ten or more times. The chain links TRBV5-5 to TRBJ2-3; 11 nucleotides match TRBD2. The CDR3 runs 17 residues. The V gene's germline CDR1 is SGHKS and CDR2 YYEKEE (reference sequence). The ends lost 2 bases at V and 5 bases at J; junction bases unmatched: 10. The CDR3 bases are TGTGCCAGCAGCTTAAGGACCGGACTAGCGGGCGAAGATACGCAGTATTTT. Translating it yields CASSLRTGLAGEDTQYF.

This clonotype has ten or more counts. The rearrangement uses TRBV6-2 or TRBV6-3 and TRBJ2-1, with 8 positions matching TRBD2. The CDR3 has 17 residues. CDR1 is MNHEY and CDR2 is SVGEGT in the germline V gene. The V segment lost 2 bases and the J segment 4 bases; nucleotides outside the gene matches: 10. CDR3 sequence reads: CASSYGIAGPFYNEQFF. The CDR3 DNA sequence: TGTGCCAGCAGTTACGGGATAGCGGGGCCGTTTTACAATGAGCAGTTCTTC.

This clonotype has at least ten counts. The chain recombines TRBV6-2 or TRBV6-3 with TRBJ2-7, with D perhaps matching TRBD2 (5 bases). Per germline, CDR1 MNHEY and CDR2 SVGEGT. The length of the CDR3 is 16 residues. V lost 5 bases and J 3 bases, leaving 20 bases between the germline ends. The CDR3 DNA sequence: TGTGCCAGCAGTGACAACCTGCCACGGGGTCTCTACGAGCAGTACTTC. Translation: CASSDNLPRGLYEQYF.

This clonotype appeared many times. The chain joins TRBV7-9 to TRBJ1-2; D is unresolved. The V end was cut by 3 bases, the J end by 5 bases, with 10 bases between. Per the germline V gene, CDR1 is SEHNR and CDR2 is FQNEAQ (reference sequence). The CDR3 extends over 13 amino acids. The CDR3 coding sequence is TGTGCCAGCAGCTTGCGGGCTGGATATGGCTACACCTTC. This codes for CASSLRAGYGYTF. The full variable domain, completed using reference TRBV7-9 and TRBJ1-2, is DTGVSQNPRHKITKRGQNVTFRCDPISEHNRLYWYRQTLGQGPEFLTYFQNEAQLEKSRLLSDRFSAERPKGSFSTLEIQRTEQGDSAMYLCASSLRAGYGYTFGSGTRLTVV.

V gene TRBV4-3 combines with J gene TRBJ1-2; no firm D call. Trimming pared 0 bases from V and 6 bases from J, leaving 17 bases between. The germline gives CDR1 LGHNA, CDR2 YSLEER. This CDR3 is built from 16 residues. CDR3 DNA sequence: TGCGCCAGCAGCCAAGATGCACTTATAGGGTTTCATGGCTACACCTTC. Amino acids: CASSQDALIGFHGYTF.

This clonotype has only a few counts. The chain couples TRBV4-3 to TRBJ2-2, with 9 bases matching TRBD1. CDR1 and CDR2 (germline): LGHNA, YSLEER. The CDR3 totals 17 residues. V shed 2 bases, J shed 3 bases, and the junction held 7 bases outside the gene matches. CDR3 sequence reads: CASSQPLQGAHTGELFF. CDR3 in DNA: TGCGCCAGCAGCCAACCATTACAGGGGGCCCACACCGGGGAGCTGTTTTTT.

This clonotype was observed many times. This chain joins TRBV4-3 and TRBJ1-2; D unclear. Trimming left V 0 bases short and J 8 bases short, with 10 bases between. CDR1 is LGHNA and CDR2 is YSLEER in the germline V gene. This CDR3 has 13 amino acids. The CDR3 loop reads CASSQDRAGGYTF. The CDR3 DNA reads as TGCGCCAGCAGCCAAGATAGGGCCGGGGGCTACACCTTC.

The gene calls are TRBV6-1 and TRBJ1-5; TRBD1 agrees at 7 bases. The germline CDR1 and CDR2 sequences are MNHNS and SASEGT. V trimming: 4 bases; J trimming: 5 bases; junction bases outside the gene matches: 8. The CDR3 runs 15 residues. The CDR3 nucleotides are TGTGCCAGCAGTGGATTGACAGGGTTGGATCAGCCCCAGCATTTT. Translation: CASSGLTGLDQPQHF.

This clonotype showed up just a few times. The J gene is TRBJ2-2, the V gene TRBV7-2; D is perhaps TRBD2 (7 bases). V lost 7 bases, J lost 6 bases, and 18 bases lay in between. This CDR3 contains 15 residues. CDR1 is SGHTA, CDR2 FQGNSA, per germline. CDR3 coding DNA: TGTGCCAGCACCCCCTTACCGGGGGGCCCCGGGGAGCTGTTTTTT. This encodes CASTPLPGGPGELFF.

This clonotype showed up just a few times. V and J are TRBV6-5 and TRBJ2-1, with TRBD2 as a possible D gene (5 bases). Looked up from germline, CDR1 is MNHEY and CDR2 is SVGAGI. The CDR3 is made up of 13 amino acids. Trimming stripped 10 bases from V and 5 bases from J, with 15 bases between. The CDR3 region is CATLATRNNEQFF. The CDR3, as DNA: TGTGCCACCCTAGCTACTCGTAACAATGAGCAGTTCTTC.

This clonotype was counted many times. V usage is TRBV7-2 and J usage is TRBJ1-2; no clear D. CDR3 size: 15 residues. Germline CDR1 is SGHTA and CDR2 is FQGNSA. The ends were cut back, 1 base at V and 3 bases at J, with 12 bases in the middle. The CDR3 nucleotides are TGTGCCAGCAGCTTAGAGTTCGAAGGGCACTATGGCTACACCTTC. Encoded protein: CASSLEFEGHYGYTF.

This clonotype appeared many times. This rearrangement joins TRBV7-9 to TRBJ1-1; the match to TRBD1 covers 7 bases. Looked up from germline, CDR1 is SEHNR and CDR2 is FQNEAQ (reference sequence). The ends lost 5 bases at V and 7 bases at J; junction bases unmatched: 10. This CDR3 region has 14 residues. Here the CDR3 DNA reads TGTGCCAGCAGCAAGCAGACCGGGACAGTTGAAGCTTTCTTT. Encoded protein: CASSKQTGTVEAFF.

This clonotype was observed a handful of times. The chain has TRBV2 and TRBJ2-5, with 9 bases identical to TRBD2. Germline V CDR1 and CDR2: SNHLY, FYNNEI. V trimming: 7 bases; J trimming: 4 bases; junction bases outside the gene matches: 7. The CDR3 consists of 14 residues. The CDR3 region is CASTNAGGGETQYF. The CDR3 DNA reads as TGTGCCAGCACTAACGCGGGGGGGGGAGAGACCCAGTACTTC.

This clonotype was picked up many times. The V call is TRBV19, the J call TRBJ2-7; 8 bases agree with TRBD1. Trimming cost V 2 bases and J 6 bases; bases outside gene matches: 6. Germline V lookup: CDR1 LNHDA, CDR2 SQIVND (reference sequence). This CDR3 contains 14 residues. CDR3: CASSIRQGAVEQYF. As DNA, the CDR3 is TGTGCCAGTAGTATAAGGCAGGGGGCGGTCGAGCAGTACTTC.

In this sample, this clonotype turned up many times. The genes are TRBV12-3 or TRBV12-4 and TRBJ2-4; D is tentatively TRBD1 or TRBD2 (6 bases each). Between the trimmed V and J ends, which lost 3 bases and 4 bases, there was a span of 10 bases. The CDR3 spans 14 residues. For the CDR3, the DNA is TGTGCCAGCAGTTTCTTAGGGGGGAAAAACATTCAGTACTTC. Protein: CASSFLGGKNIQYF.

This clonotype was detected ten times or more. The gene calls are TRBV7-6 and TRBJ2-7; D is perhaps TRBD1 (5 bases). Germline V gene sequence: CDR1 SGHVS, CDR2 FNYEAQ. Trimming removed 1 base at V and 1 base at J, with 11 bases between. The CDR3 totals 15 residues. The CDR3 nucleotides read TGTGCCAGCAGCTTAGGATCAGGGCCTTCCTACGAGCAGTACTTC. It encodes CASSLGSGPSYEQYF.